The source of this T cell receptor (beta chain) is a study of T cells in Graves' hyperthyroidism and ophthalmopathy (dated by TCRdb to about 2019). About the study as a whole: Peripheral blood was collected at initial diagnosis, before any treatment. The 75 to 100 discovery patients were divided at random into training and test sets in a 7:3 ratio. To identify TCR V-J signatures that set the groups apart, the researchers used a discovery cohort of 90 to 100 patients, made up of 40 to 45 with Graves' ophthalmopathy and 55 to 65 with stable Graves' hyperthyroidism. According to the paper, TCR Vbeta CDR3 sequencing was carried out on around 140 peripheral blood samples, which came from 40 to 45 ophthalmopathy, 75 or so hyperthyroidism and 17 progressor patients. An independent validation cohort of under 20 hyperthyroidism patients and over 15 patients who later progressed to ophthalmopathy tested prospective prediction of ophthalmopathy. After blood sampling, hyperthyroidism patients were treated with methimazole at a starting dose of 30 mg daily, and ophthalmopathy patients were treated with high-dose intravenous methylprednisolone. In addition, the study compared T-cell repertoires in thyroid tissue and in blood from five or six Graves' hyperthyroidism patients.

A patient counted as having stable Graves' hyperthyroidism if no progression to ophthalmopathy occurred over 18 months of follow-up. Hyperthyroidism patients were newly diagnosed, with disease duration under 2 months, and aged 18 to 65 years. The study excluded patients with uncontrolled infections, other autoimmune diseases, pregnancy or lactation. Diagnoses were established on the basis of clinical symptoms, serum thyroxine and TRAb, thyroid ultrasound, and orbital computed tomography. PBMCs were separated from under 12 ml of fresh peripheral blood using Ficoll-Paque density gradient centrifugation. Trizol reagent was used to extract total RNA, and RNA quality was then checked on an Agilent 2100 Bioanalyzer. This clonotype was counted once. This clone's antigen is unknown. Base qualities are not provided; no much larger clone lies one nucleotide away. A lone read is weak support. Amplification of TCR beta CDR3 regions was carried out from RNA transcripts. The TCR CDR3 was subjected to a first round of RT-PCR using the HTBI primer set and the Qiagen OneStep RT-PCR kit. Libraries were constructed in a second round of multiplex PCR, after which size selection and purification were carried out. Libraries were sequenced paired-end with 100 bp reads on an Illumina HiSeq2000. Per the original workflow: Raw data were processed with SOAPnuke, discarding reads with adapters, uncalled bases, mean Phred below 15, or no exact constant-primer or identifier match. High-quality paired reads were merged with COPE v1.2.5, and unique nucleotide sequences were defined as clonotypes. MiTCR v1.1 was used to align clonotypes to the IMGT TRBV, TRBD and TRBJ reference segments. The analysis included only V-J combinations with a frequency above 0.0001, which together covered approximately 99% of the repertoires. The TCS score was defined as F50 (clonal expansion) divided by E x V (chaos), with BLOSUM62-based TCRdist calculated between CDR3 peptides within each V-J. Welch's t-statistics and random forest reduced around 550 V-J features to 10 to 15, which were used in a naive Bayes classifier (R e1071). TCRdb passed the public sequencing reads through fastp at Q25 and MiXCR, retaining productive beta sequences. Rows with a matching CDR3 protein are joined into one entry that keeps the most common DNA and genes. These V and J calls originate from TCRdb's pipeline instead of the authors' own analysis. The sample table shows about 350,000 distinct CDR3 sequences, and 14% are seen once. Roughly 25% of the sample lies in the top ten.

The CDR3 runs 19 amino acids, cysteine and phenylalanine included. Kept here is only the CDR3 DNA, which spans 57 bases and is read in frame from base 1. CDR1 and CDR2, looked up from the germline V gene (reference sequence), are SEHNR and FQNEAQ. After removal of 5 bases from V and 2 bases from J, the junction retains 11 bases not matched to a gene. Findings and caveats that apply to the study as a whole: No statistical method was used to fix the sample size in advance, and group allocation was not hidden from the investigators. Ophthalmopathy was separated from stable hyperthyroidism by a 13 V-J signature model, with around 90% sensitivity and 81% to 83% specificity obtained in cross-validation and 80%/75% obtained in testing. In validation, the model predicted progression to ophthalmopathy with roughly 66% sensitivity and over 72% specificity, a median of around 6.6 months before onset. Most expanded thyroid clonotypes (frequency above 0.001) were also found in blood, which suggests that blood repertoires may mirror thyroid immune responses.

Sequencing was carried out using blood. This receptor was obtained from a woman younger than 45 with Graves' hyperthyroidism. The chain is encoded by TRBV7-9 joined to TRBJ2-2; the junction holds 13 bases that match TRBD2. The CDR3 reads CASSILAGGPLRNTGELFF. DNA sequence: TGTGCCAGCAGCATACTAGCGGGAGGGCCCCTCCGAAACACCGGGGAGCTGTTTTTT.